The rows below give T cell receptor beta chains drawn from one sample of a study of T cell repertoires in cytomegalovirus infection. These receptors lack a known antigen. From the reads, TCRdb called clonotypes with MiXCR, one entry per CDR3 protein. The sample yields around 800,000 distinct CDR3 sequences, 30% to 35% seen once. The input for sequencing was cultured CD8+ T cells from PBMCs, taken from culture after CMV antigen stimulation. The receptors were gathered from a human donor in good health (CMV status not recorded). Some clones in this sample may be carry-over from other donors' samples. Each CDR3 is given without its conserved first and last residue. Each record gives: clone size, J gene, V gene, CDR3 protein. Some rows mark clone size as missing; the rest say once, few, many or name a class of expanded clone.

few TRBJ2-3 TRBV4-1 ASSIAGALTDTQY
few TRBJ2-7 TRBV6-1 ASSYTGEREQY
- TRBJ1-1 TRBV6-1 ASSDRGWTEAF
- TRBJ2-1 TRBV6-2/TRBV6-3 ASSYSRLAGHYNEQF
- TRBJ2-2 TRBV6-6 ASSLTGQTSMGNTGELF
once TRBJ2-6 TRBV19 ASSMSLGAGANVLT
- TRBJ1-1 TRBV6-5 ASSLGAGPPEAF
few TRBJ2-3 TRBV6-6 ASSYSIGTGGETDTQY
many TRBJ1-1 TRBV7-2 ASSLLRGPMNTEAF
- TRBJ1-2 TRBV14 ASSQDFEPGANYGYT
few TRBJ1-2 TRBV12-3/TRBV12-4 ASSPDISLDGYT
few TRBJ1-3 TRBV25-1 ASSLQGGTGNTIY
many TRBJ2-5 TRBV12-3/TRBV12-4 ASRTDRGTSAVETQY
- TRBJ2-1 TRBV10-3 AIRARTGLSSYNEQF
- TRBJ1-6 TRBV28 ASSLMPPGSNSPLH
many TRBJ2-5 TRBV7-6 ASNMDSLEGTQY
- TRBJ2-5 TRBV28 ASSQIETGTDQETQY